This T cell receptor (beta chain) was sequenced for a study of T cells in Graves' hyperthyroidism and ophthalmopathy. Turning to the study itself: It was at initial diagnosis, before any treatment, that peripheral blood was collected.

This clonotype was found many times. Antigen: not known. Using RNA transcripts as the source, TCR beta CDR3 regions were amplified. Using the HTBI primer set, a first-round RT-PCR was run on the TCR CDR3. Using its own MiXCR run on the multiplex PCR reads, TCRdb lists one record per CDR3 protein. The sample shows 250,000 to 300,000 distinct CDR3 sequences, about an eighth of them seen only once. Study-wide results and caveats: In blood, most of the thyroid clonotypes expanded above 0.001 were also present.

The CDR3 covers 13 residues. Germline V gene lookup returns CDR1 PRHDT and CDR2 FYEKMQ (reference sequence). Trimming cost V 2 bases and J 8 bases, with 10 bases left between them. Recently diagnosed hyperthyroidism of less than 2 months' duration affected patients aged 18 to 65. Criteria for exclusion of patients were uncontrolled infection, other autoimmune disease, pregnancy or lactation. This clonotype originated in a woman in her twenties or thirties with Graves' hyperthyroidism that later progressed to Graves' ophthalmopathy. The genes are TRBV13 and TRBJ1-5; possible D gene TRBD1, 6 bases. The sequencing input was blood. Written as DNA, the CDR3 is TGTGCCAGCAGCTTACTGGGGGCTGAGCCCCAGCATTTT. This gives the protein CASSLLGAEPQHF.